The sequence of this TCR beta chain was determined in a study of T-cell memory formation after mild COVID-19. About the study: TCR clusters showed largely donor specificity. Findings and limits, study-wide: For second-wave clones that peaked at day 37, SARS-CoV-2 specificity went unverified. Largely, contracting CD4+ clones fell within CM and EM, and contracting CD8+ clones within EMRA.

Many counts were recorded for this clonotype. Its antigen is still unknown. There are 14 residues in the CDR3. Between the trimmed V and J ends, which lost 2 bases and 2 bases, there was a span of 8 bases. Germline lookup yields CDR1 MRHNA and CDR2 SNTAGT. It was 5'RACE with constant-segment primers that produced the TCR alpha and TCR beta cDNA libraries, which carried sample barcodes and UMIs. Using its own MiXCR run on the 5' RACE reads, TCRdb lists one record per CDR3 protein. Among 25,000 to 30,000 distinct CDR3 sequences listed, 9% to 15% were seen once. The sample comprised PBMCs or a T cell subset sorted from them (not recorded which). J is TRBJ2-3 and V is TRBV6-4; possible D gene TRBD2, 7 bases. This clonotype was sampled from an adult woman who had mild COVID-19 (a few samples of this study predate the infection). Cell type and time point are not known. The CDR3, as DNA: TGTGCCAGCAGTGACGGGGGGGCCACAGATACGCAGTATTTT. This gives the protein CASSDGGATDTQYF.